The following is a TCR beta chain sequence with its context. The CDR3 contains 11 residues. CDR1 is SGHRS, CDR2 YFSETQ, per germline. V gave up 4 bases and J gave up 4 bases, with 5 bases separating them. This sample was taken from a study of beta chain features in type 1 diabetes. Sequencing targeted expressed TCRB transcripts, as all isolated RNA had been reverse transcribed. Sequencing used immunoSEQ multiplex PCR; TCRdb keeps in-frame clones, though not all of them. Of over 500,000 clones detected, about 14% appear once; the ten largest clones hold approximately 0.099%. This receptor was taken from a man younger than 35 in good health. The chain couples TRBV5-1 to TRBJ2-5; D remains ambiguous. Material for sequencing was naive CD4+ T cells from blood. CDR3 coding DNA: TGCGCCAGCAGCGAGCGAGAGACCCAGTACTTC. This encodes CASSERETQYF.